One sample yielded the 20 T cell receptor beta chains listed below, sequenced in a study of blood T cell repertoires in COVID-19. Repertoires were generated with immunoSEQ multiplex PCR, while TCRdb's copy carries only in-frame clones and drops some. The data contain 130,000 to 150,000 clones, around 87% of them singletons. Sequenced material: peripheral blood. These receptors were collected from a man older than 75 with acute or convalescent COVID-19.

This clone occurred a few times. This chain uses TRBV19 with TRBJ1-1; D is possibly TRBD1 (5 bases). The CDR3 extends over 13 amino acids. Germline values: CDR1 LNHDA, CDR2 SQIVND (reference sequence). With 6 bases removed from V and 4 bases from J, the gap between germline ends came to 12 bases. CDR3 sequence: CASRARGGTEAFF. DNA of the CDR3: TGTGCCAGTAGGGCCCGGGGGGGCACTGAAGCTTTCTTT.

The CDR3 DNA follows: TGTGCCAGCAGCCTCACTCACGACACTGAAGCTTTCTTT. It translates to CASSLTHDTEAFF. The rearrangement links TRBV7-9 to TRBJ1-1; D not certain. Deletions cut 5 bases from V and 3 bases from J, with 10 bases between. The CDR3 sequence is 13 residues long. Germline loops: CDR1 SEHNR, CDR2 FQNEAQ (reference sequence).

The chain uses TRBV18 and TRBJ1-5; D possibly corresponds to TRBD1 (6 bases). Trimming removed 6 bases from V and 0 bases from J, with 12 bases in between. The germline V gene has CDR1 KGHSH and CDR2 LQKENI. There are 15 residues in the CDR3. CDR3 coding DNA: TGTGCCAGCTCCCCTGGACAGCTTAGCAATCAGCCCCAGCATTTT. Residues: CASSPGQLSNQPQHF.

The chain is built from TRBV2 and TRBJ1-1; D not resolved. Germline V gene data show CDR1 as SNHLY and CDR2 as FYNNEI. V was cut by 6 bases and J by 1 base, with 12 bases left in between. The length of the CDR3 is 14 residues. The CDR3 nucleotides read TGTGCCAGCAGGATAAGCTTTTGGAACACTGAAGCTTTCTTT. Its protein is CASRISFWNTEAFF. Looking up the rest from reference TRBV2 and TRBJ1-1 gives the full variable domain: EPEVTQTPSHQVTQMGQEVILRCVPISNHLYFYWYRQILGQKVEFLVSFYNNEISEKSEIFDDQFSVERPDGSNFTLKIRSTKLEDSAMYFCASRISFWNTEAFFGQGTRLTVV.

Written as DNA, the CDR3 is TGCAGCGTTACACCGGGACTAGCGGGAGTTGGCTACGAGCAGTACTTC. It codes for CSVTPGLAGVGYEQYF. V and J are TRBV29-1 and TRBJ2-7; 14 positions match TRBD2. The CDR3 sequence is 16 residues long. In germline, CDR1 is SQVTM, CDR2 ANQGSEA. Unmatched junction bases numbered 9, after V lost 5 bases and J lost 3 bases.

The chain uses TRBV7-8 and TRBJ2-7; weak D call: TRBD1 (6 bases). The CDR3 consists of 14 residues. The germline gives CDR1 SGHVS, CDR2 FQNEAQ. V was clipped by 5 bases and J by 6 bases, with 17 bases between them. Here the CDR3 reads CASSPGAQVGEQYF. The CDR3 DNA reads as TGTGCCAGCAGCCCAGGGGCTCAGGTAGGCGAGCAGTACTTC.

The gene calls are TRBV28 and TRBJ2-7; perhaps TRBD1 as D (5 bases). V was clipped by 1 base and J by 3 bases, with 10 bases between them. The CDR3 sequence is 14 residues long. Germline loops: CDR1 MDHEN, CDR2 SYDVKM. The CDR3 sequence: CASSLSGHDYEQYF. For the CDR3, the DNA is TGTGCCAGCAGTTTATCCGGACACGACTACGAGCAGTACTTC.

This clone has just one count. This chain links TRBV9 with TRBJ2-5, with D unclear. Trimming took off 2 bases at V and 5 bases at J, with 10 bases between the two ends. Per the germline V gene, CDR1 is SGDLS and CDR2 is YYNGEE. The CDR3 is made up of 13 amino acids. CDR3 region: CASSVNSGETQYF. The CDR3 region has the DNA TGTGCCAGCAGCGTGAACAGTGGGGAGACCCAGTACTTC.

This chain connects TRBV28 to TRBJ1-2, with unresolved D. Germline loops: CDR1 MDHEN, CDR2 SYDVKM. Trimming left V 3 bases short and J 5 bases short, with 7 bases between. The CDR3 length is 12 residues. The CDR3 loop reads CASSFGGYGYTF. CDR3 nucleotides: TGTGCCAGCAGTTTTGGAGGGTATGGCTACACCTTC.

The chain carries TRBV28 and TRBJ2-3, with 13 bases matching TRBD2. From germline, CDR1 is MDHEN and CDR2 SYDVKM. The V and J ends lost 5 bases and 2 bases, in that order; junction bases with no gene match: 7. The CDR3 runs 17 residues. CDR3 nucleotides: TGTGCCAGCAGTGTCACTAGCGGGGGGGTCCTCACAGATACGCAGTATTTT. Encoded protein: CASSVTSGGVLTDTQYF.

The rearrangement links TRBV3-1 (or the pseudogene TRBV3-2) to TRBJ1-4; D uncertain. V was clipped by 0 bases and J by 8 bases, with 10 bases between them. Germline V lookup: CDR1 LGHDT, CDR2 YNNKEL (reference sequence). This CDR3 comprises 14 residues. CDR3 sequence (DNA): TGTGCCAGCAGCCAAGACCTCGGCGGAGAAAAACTGTTTTTT. Protein sequence: CASSQDLGGEKLFF.

This chain connects TRBV6-1 to TRBJ2-7; maybe TRBD1 (6 bases). Germline lookup yields CDR1 MNHNS and CDR2 SASEGT. V dropped 4 bases and J dropped 2 bases, with 21 bases sitting between them. The CDR3 contains 17 residues. In nucleotides, the CDR3 is TGTGCCAGCAGTGTAACTATCGGGACAAGTCTTCCCTACGAGCAGTACTTC. Protein: CASSVTIGTSLPYEQYF.

The chain uses TRBV19 and TRBJ2-2, with D maybe TRBD1 (5 bases). The CDR3 has 13 amino acids. V gave up 0 bases and J gave up 8 bases, with 7 bases separating them. The germline V gene encodes CDR1 LNHDA and CDR2 SQIVND (reference sequence). The CDR3, as DNA: TGTGCCAGTAGTATAGACAGGACAGGGGAGCTGTTTTTT. This gives the protein CASSIDRTGELFF.

This chain connects TRBV28 to TRBJ1-2; D not resolved. There are 13 residues in the CDR3. The V gene's germline CDR1 is MDHEN and CDR2 SYDVKM. V was cut by 7 bases and J by 8 bases, with 17 bases left in between. The CDR3 here is CASTTDISGGYTF. The DNA for the CDR3 is TGTGCCAGCACTACAGACATCTCGGGGGGCTACACCTTC.

The chain uses TRBV5-4 and TRBJ1-3; unclear D gene. CDR1 is SGHNT and CDR2 is YYREEE in the germline V gene (reference sequence). The CDR3 consists of 16 residues. V was shortened by 3 bases and J by 0 bases, with 13 bases between the two germline ends. For the CDR3, the DNA is TGTGCCAGCAGCTCAAATACCGGACTCTCTGGAAACACCATATATTTT. As protein: CASSSNTGLSGNTIYF.

The chain joins TRBV5-1 to TRBJ1-1, with 7 bases fitting TRBD1. Looked up from germline, CDR1 is SGHRS and CDR2 is YFSETQ. The J segment lost 0 bases and the V segment lost 0 bases, leaving 2 bases of the junction unmatched. This CDR3 has 15 amino acids. The CDR3 is CASSLEGTVNTEAFF. The CDR3 DNA reads as TGCGCCAGCAGCTTGGAGGGGACAGTGAACACTGAAGCTTTCTTT.

DNA for the CDR3: TGTGCCAGCAGTGAATTGGGGCTGAGCTCCTACAATGAGCAGTTCTTC. This sequence encodes CASSELGLSSYNEQFF. The chain recombines TRBV25-1 with TRBJ2-1; D possibly corresponds to TRBD1 (5 bases). Deletions cut 1 base from V and 0 bases from J, with 10 bases between. CDR1 is MGHDK and CDR2 is SYGVNS in the germline V gene. The CDR3 consists of 16 residues.

This clone has more than one count but fewer than ten. The chain uses TRBV19 and TRBJ1-3; 10 positions agree with TRBD1. Germline V CDR1 and CDR2: LNHDA, SQIVND (reference sequence). The CDR3 runs to 16 residues. V was clipped by 3 bases and J by 4 bases; unmatched bases: 6. The CDR3 is CASSIRDRGPGNTIYF. CDR3 in DNA: TGTGCCAGTAGTATCCGGGACAGGGGACCAGGAAACACCATATATTTT.

The rearrangement joins TRBV2 to TRBJ1-5, with 10 bases that match TRBD1. J was trimmed by 5 bases and V by 8 bases; bases with no gene match: 12. Germline CDR1 SNHLY, CDR2 FYNNEI. This CDR3 has 16 amino acids. The DNA of the CDR3 is TGTGCCAGCGTAGGGGACAGGGGAGCCCGCGATCAGCCCCAGCATTTT. Protein: CASVGDRGARDQPQHF.

The chain combines TRBV24-1 with TRBJ2-1; a possible D gene is TRBD2 (6 bases). The CDR3 contains 17 residues. Germline assignment: CDR1 KGHDR and CDR2 SFDVKD. Trimming removed 1 base at V and 2 bases at J, with 14 bases between. The CDR3 DNA follows: TGTGCCACCAGTGATTTTTCGGGGCTAGCGACCTACAATGAGCAGTTCTTC. Its protein product is CATSDFSGLATYNEQFF.